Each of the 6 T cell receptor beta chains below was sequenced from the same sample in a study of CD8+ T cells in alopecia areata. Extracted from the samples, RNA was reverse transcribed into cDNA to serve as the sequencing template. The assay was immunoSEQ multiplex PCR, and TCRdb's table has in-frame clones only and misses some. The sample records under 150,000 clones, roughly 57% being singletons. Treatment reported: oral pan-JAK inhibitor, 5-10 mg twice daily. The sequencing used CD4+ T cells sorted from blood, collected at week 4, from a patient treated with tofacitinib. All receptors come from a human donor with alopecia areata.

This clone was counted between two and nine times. The CDR3 sequence is CASSQRRGPYNSPLHF. Written as DNA, the CDR3 is TGTGCCAGCAGCCAACGCAGGGGTCCCTATAATTCACCCCTCCACTTT. The chain recombines TRBV21-1 with TRBJ1-6; the table's D gene call, TRBD1, was not cross checked with the DNA. TRBV21-1 is a listed pseudogene. This CDR3 spans 16 amino acids.

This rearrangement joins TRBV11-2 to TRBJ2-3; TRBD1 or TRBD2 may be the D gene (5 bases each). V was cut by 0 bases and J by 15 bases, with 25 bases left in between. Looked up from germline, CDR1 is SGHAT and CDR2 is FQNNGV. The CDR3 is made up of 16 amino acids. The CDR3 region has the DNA TGTGCCAGCAGCTTAGACGGAGGACATACTAGAACGTCTCGTTATTTT. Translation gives CASSLDGGHTRTSRYF.

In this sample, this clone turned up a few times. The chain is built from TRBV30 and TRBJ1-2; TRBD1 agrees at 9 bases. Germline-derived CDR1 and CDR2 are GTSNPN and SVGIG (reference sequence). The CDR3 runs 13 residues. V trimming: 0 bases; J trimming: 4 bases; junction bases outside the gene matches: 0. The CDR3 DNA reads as TGTGCCTGGAGTGTGGACAGGGGCTATGGCTACACCTTC. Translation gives CAWSVDRGYGYTF.

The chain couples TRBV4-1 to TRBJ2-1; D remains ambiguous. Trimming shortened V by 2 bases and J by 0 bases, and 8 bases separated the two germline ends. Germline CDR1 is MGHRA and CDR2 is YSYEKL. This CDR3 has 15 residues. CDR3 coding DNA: TGCGCCAGCAGCCAAAGTCCGAGCTCCTACAATGAGCAGTTCTTC. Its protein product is CASSQSPSSYNEQFF.

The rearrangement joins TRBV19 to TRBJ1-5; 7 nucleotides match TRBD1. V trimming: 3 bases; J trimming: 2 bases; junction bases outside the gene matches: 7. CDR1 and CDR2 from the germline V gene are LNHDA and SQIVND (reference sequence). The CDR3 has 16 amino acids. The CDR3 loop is CASSILGTARNQPQHF. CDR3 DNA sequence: TGTGCCAGTAGTATTCTCGGGACAGCACGCAATCAGCCCCAGCATTTT.

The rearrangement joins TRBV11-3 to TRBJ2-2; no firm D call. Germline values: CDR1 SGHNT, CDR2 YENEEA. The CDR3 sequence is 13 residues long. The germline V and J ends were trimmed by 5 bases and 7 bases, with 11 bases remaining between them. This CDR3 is CASSRTGRGELFF. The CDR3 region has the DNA TGTGCCAGCAGCAGGACCGGACGCGGGGAGCTGTTTTTT.